The 23 T cell receptor beta chains listed next were all sequenced from one sample in a study of patients and donors after allogeneic stem cell transplantation. TCRdb called the RT-PCR reads again in MiXCR, with one record for every CDR3 protein. The profile covers 200,000 to 250,000 distinct CDR3 sequences, with approximately 14% appearing a single time and about 9.9% taken by the ten largest. Specimen: blood, either unsorted or a sorted T cell fraction (not recorded which). Receptors were obtained from a human donor who was either an allogeneic HSCT recipient or a stem cell or donor lymphocyte infusion donor (not recorded which). It is not recorded whose cells these are; they may come from a transplant donor.

This sequence joins TRBV6-5 and TRBJ2-1; TRBD2 agrees at 9 bases. With 1 base clipped from V and 8 bases from J, the junction kept 9 bases outside the gene matches. There are 16 residues in the CDR3. The germline V gene encodes CDR1 MNHEY and CDR2 SVGAGI. The CDR3 DNA is TGTGCCAGCAGTTACTTCGCGGGGGGGGCGGTCGATGAGCAGTTCTTC. Its translation is CASSYFAGGAVDEQFF.

CDR3 loop: CASTGGGRPSNYGYTF. The CDR3 DNA reads as TGTGCCAGTACCGGGGGAGGTCGCCCTTCTAACTATGGCTACACCTTC. The chain carries TRBV19 and TRBJ1-2; possible D gene TRBD1, 5 bases. CDR3 size: 16 residues. V was pared by 7 bases and J by 0 bases, with 18 bases between. Per germline, CDR1 LNHDA and CDR2 SQIVND (reference sequence).

This clonotype has at least ten counts. V is TRBV6-1 and J is TRBJ2-1; 7 bases fit TRBD2. Germline CDR1 is MNHNS and CDR2 is SASEGT. J gave up 2 bases and V 4 bases, and 5 bases lay outside the gene matches. The CDR3 totals 15 residues. The CDR3: CASSGTSQAYNEQFF. The CDR3 nucleotides are TGTGCCAGCAGTGGGACTAGTCAGGCCTACAATGAGCAGTTCTTC.

There are a few counts of this clonotype. The chain uses TRBV6-1 and TRBJ2-7; 8 bases are a match to TRBD1. CDR1 is MNHNS, CDR2 SASEGT, per germline. V lost 6 bases and J lost 7; bases outside the gene matches: 11. The CDR3 loop spans 14 amino acids. As DNA, the CDR3 is TGTGCCAGCAGAAAAGCAGGGGGCGCGGGGGAGCAGTACTTC. Translating gives CASRKAGGAGEQYF.

V gene TRBV9 combines with J gene TRBJ2-3; 13 nucleotides align to TRBD2. V shed 0 bases, J shed 6 bases, and the junction held 4 bases outside the gene matches. The germline V gene has CDR1 SGDLS and CDR2 YYNGEE. This CDR3 is 16 amino acids long. CDR3 in DNA: TGTGCCAGCAGCGTAGTAGAGGGACTAGCGGGGGATACGCAGTATTTT. As protein: CASSVVEGLAGDTQYF. The variable domain in full, completed from reference TRBV9 and TRBJ2-3, reads DSGVTQTPKHLITATGQRVTLRCSPRSGDLSVYWYQQSLDQGLQFLIQYYNGEERAKGNILERFSAQQFPDLHSELNLSSLELGDSALYFCASSVVEGLAGDTQYFGPGTRLTVL.

This clonotype has a count of ten or more. The rearrangement uses TRBV10-3 and TRBJ1-6; perhaps TRBD1 as D (5 bases). V lost 10 bases and J 1 base, leaving 14 bases between the germline ends. This CDR3 is built from 15 residues. Germline CDR1 is ENHRY and CDR2 is SYGVKD. The CDR3 coding sequence is TGTGCCACCCGCGGCGGGGGGTCCTATAATTCACCCCTCCACTTT. Its translation is CATRGGGSYNSPLHF.

This chain links TRBV6-2 or TRBV6-3 with TRBJ2-1, with 10 nucleotides matching TRBD2. The trim removed 4 bases at V and 4 bases at J, leaving 7 bases unmatched. The CDR3 spans 16 residues. Germline V gives CDR1 MNHEY, CDR2 SVGEGT. The CDR3 bases are TGTGCCAGCAGTTCTGTGAGACTAGCGGGTTACAATGAGCAGTTCTTC. Protein product: CASSSVRLAGYNEQFF.

Only a few counts were recorded for this clonotype. The chain joins TRBV29-1 to TRBJ1-2; no clear D. V lost 7 bases to trimming and J lost 2 bases, with 14 bases between them. Looked up from germline, CDR1 is SQVTM and CDR2 is ANQGSEA. The CDR3 is 13 residues long. This chain's CDR3 is CSAGGVGNYGYTF. CDR3 coding DNA: TGCAGCGCTGGCGGGGTGGGGAACTATGGCTACACCTTC.

A few counts support this clonotype. The rearrangement joins TRBV19 to TRBJ1-3, with D hard to call. The CDR3 is 14 amino acids. Trimming cost V 11 bases and J 0 bases, with 14 bases left between them. The V gene's germline CDR1 is LNHDA and CDR2 SQIVND (reference sequence). The CDR3 here is CAATGSNSGNTIYF. For the CDR3, the DNA is TGTGCCGCCACCGGGAGCAACTCTGGAAACACCATATATTTT.

V and J are TRBV28 and TRBJ2-2; the D is unclear. CDR1 and CDR2 (germline): MDHEN, SYDVKM. The CDR3 contains 15 residues. V was clipped by 6 bases and J by 5 bases, with 16 bases between them. The DNA of the CDR3 is TGTGCCAGCAGCTCTCTCATCGATCTGACCGGGGAGCTGTTTTTT. It yields the protein CASSSLIDLTGELFF.

This chain joins TRBV6-5 and TRBJ2-7, with D possibly matching TRBD2 (6 bases). Trimming took 7 bases from V and 7 from J, leaving 14 bases between them. Germline V CDR1 and CDR2: MNHEY, SVGAGI. The CDR3 loop spans 12 amino acids. The CDR3 DNA follows: TGTGCCAGCAACGGAGGGCCGGGGGAGCAGTACTTC. Protein product: CASNGGPGEQYF.

This clonotype was seen at least ten times. For the CDR3, the DNA is TGTGCCATCAGCGGGACAGGGGGTTCTAGCTCCTACAATGAGCAGTTCTTC. It translates to CAISGTGGSSSYNEQFF. The chain has TRBV10-3 and TRBJ2-1, with 11 bases aligning to TRBD1. Per the germline V gene, CDR1 is ENHRY and CDR2 is SYGVKD. The CDR3 spans 17 residues. V lost 6 bases to trimming and J lost 0 bases; unmatched junction nucleotides: 7.

This clonotype was seen a few times. The chain links TRBV12-3 or TRBV12-4 to TRBJ2-4, with D maybe TRBD2 (6 bases). The CDR3 runs to 13 residues. The V end lost 0 bases, the J end lost 15 bases, and 15 bases lay between the germline ends. CDR3 in DNA: TGTGCCAGCAGTTTAGCGCCTAGCGCCGAACTGTACTTC. It is translated as CASSLAPSAELYF.

The chain carries TRBV29-1 and TRBJ2-5; a possible D gene is TRBD2 (5 bases). V lost 7 bases, J lost 1 base, and 7 bases lay in between. This CDR3 comprises 11 residues. Looked up from germline, CDR1 is SQVTM and CDR2 is ANQGSEA. Here the CDR3 reads CSGAVQETQYF. The CDR3 DNA reads TGCAGCGGAGCGGTCCAAGAGACCCAGTACTTC.

By share, this clonotype counts as medium-sized. V is TRBV4-1 and J is TRBJ2-3, with a possible D match to TRBD1 (5 bases). In germline, CDR1 is MGHRA, CDR2 YSYEKL. Trimming removed 4 bases from V and 6 bases from J, with 14 bases in between. This CDR3 is 14 amino acids long. As DNA, the CDR3 is TGCGCCAGCAGCCCCTACAGGACCGGGGATACGCAGTATTTT. This sequence encodes CASSPYRTGDTQYF.

The J gene is TRBJ2-1, the V gene TRBV30, with D perhaps matching TRBD2 (6 bases). V was shortened by 6 bases and J by 6 bases, with 12 bases between the two germline ends. The CDR3 length is 12 residues. CDR1 GTSNPN and CDR2 SVGIG come from the germline V gene (reference sequence). The CDR3 DNA sequence: TGTGCCTGCGCTACTAGCTTCAATGAGCAGTTCTTC. Translating it yields CACATSFNEQFF.

This sequence joins TRBV7-9 and TRBJ1-1; the D gene is possibly TRBD1 (6 bases). The CDR3 sequence is 15 residues long. Trimming left V 4 bases short and J 5 bases short, with 17 bases between. Germline CDR1 SEHNR, CDR2 FQNEAQ (reference sequence). CDR3 bases: TGTGCCAGCAGCTCTTTACAGGGTATTGAGACTGAAGCTTTCTTT. Translation: CASSSLQGIETEAFF.

V is TRBV2 and J is TRBJ2-3; TRBD2 aligns across 8 bases. Germline V gene data show CDR1 as SNHLY and CDR2 as FYNNEI. The CDR3 loop spans 14 amino acids. With 10 bases clipped from V and 0 bases from J, the junction kept 6 bases outside the gene matches. The CDR3 is CATRLATSTDTQYF. CDR3 in DNA: TGTGCCACCCGACTAGCGACTAGCACAGATACGCAGTATTTT.

A few counts support this clonotype. The chain has TRBV7-2 and TRBJ2-7; 8 nucleotides match TRBD2. Germline values: CDR1 SGHTA, CDR2 FQGNSA. The CDR3 totals 16 residues. The J segment lost 5 bases and the V segment lost 5 bases, leaving 14 bases of the junction unmatched. DNA for the CDR3: TGTGCCAGCAGCCCGGTGGGTGGCGGGGGGCCTCACGAGCAGTACTTC. This sequence encodes CASSPVGGGGPHEQYF. The full variable domain, in which reference TRBV7-2 and TRBJ2-7 provide the parts outside the CDR3, is GAGVSQSPSNKVTEKGKDVELRCDPISGHTALYWYRQSLGQGLEFLIYFQGNSAPDKSGLPSDRFSAERTGGSVSTLTIQRTQQEDSAVYLCASSPVGGGGPHEQYFGPGTRLTVT.

This chain uses TRBV19 with TRBJ2-1, with 10 positions matching TRBD2. In germline, CDR1 is LNHDA, CDR2 SQIVND (reference sequence). The CDR3 has 20 residues. V was clipped by 3 bases and J by 7 bases; unmatched bases: 21. As DNA, the CDR3 is TGTGCCAGTAGTATTCTTGGGTTGATAGCGGGGGGTACTACCCGGAATGAGCAGTTCTTC. It is translated as CASSILGLIAGGTTRNEQFF.

Only a few counts were recorded for this clonotype. This chain joins TRBV3-1 and TRBJ2-6; 7 nucleotides align to TRBD1. The CDR3 length is 17 residues. V shed 3 bases, J shed 2 bases, and the junction held 7 bases outside the gene matches. From germline, CDR1 is LGHDT and CDR2 YNNKEL (reference sequence). Here the CDR3 reads CASSQSTGRPGANVLTF. In DNA, the CDR3 is TGTGCCAGCAGCCAGTCGACAGGGCGGCCTGGGGCCAACGTCCTGACTTTC.

J is TRBJ2-2 and V is TRBV10-3; 8 bases line up with TRBD1. CDR3 size: 15 residues. CDR1 ENHRY and CDR2 SYGVKD come from the germline V gene. J lost 0 bases, V lost 6 bases, and 3 bases had no gene match. The CDR3 sequence: CAISQGAPNTGELFF. The DNA for the CDR3 is TGTGCCATCAGCCAGGGGGCTCCGAACACCGGGGAGCTGTTTTTT.

This clonotype was seen more than once but under ten times. The J gene is TRBJ2-3, the V gene TRBV19, with TRBD1 matching 8 bases. Looked up from germline, CDR1 is LNHDA and CDR2 is SQIVND (reference sequence). The V segment lost 7 bases and the J segment 1 base; nucleotides outside the gene matches: 4. The CDR3 extends over 14 amino acids. CDR3: CASIGTGGTDTQYF. The DNA for the CDR3 is TGTGCCAGTATAGGGACAGGTGGCACAGATACGCAGTATTTT.